This T cell receptor (beta chain) is drawn from a study of tumour-infiltrating T cells in Burkitt lymphoma. Study details: Survival, overall and progression-free, tracked with productive clonality.

Some clones are missing from TCRdb's copy, which holds only in-frame ones; the method was immunoSEQ multiplex PCR. Of several thousand clones listed, around 80% are singletons. The CDR3 spans 16 residues. Trimming shortened V by 3 bases and J by 9 bases, and 18 bases separated the two germline ends. Per the germline V gene, CDR1 is MNHEY and CDR2 is SMNVEV (reference sequence). This TCR derives from a human donor with diffuse large B-cell lymphoma. Some clones in this sample may be carry-over from other donors' samples. The chain uses TRBV27 and TRBJ1-6; unclear D gene. Input material: tumor tissue. In DNA form, the CDR3 reads TGTGCCAGCAGTTTCCTCACCAGGACTTCGGGTTCACCCCTCCACTTT. It is translated as CASSFLTRTSGSPLHF.